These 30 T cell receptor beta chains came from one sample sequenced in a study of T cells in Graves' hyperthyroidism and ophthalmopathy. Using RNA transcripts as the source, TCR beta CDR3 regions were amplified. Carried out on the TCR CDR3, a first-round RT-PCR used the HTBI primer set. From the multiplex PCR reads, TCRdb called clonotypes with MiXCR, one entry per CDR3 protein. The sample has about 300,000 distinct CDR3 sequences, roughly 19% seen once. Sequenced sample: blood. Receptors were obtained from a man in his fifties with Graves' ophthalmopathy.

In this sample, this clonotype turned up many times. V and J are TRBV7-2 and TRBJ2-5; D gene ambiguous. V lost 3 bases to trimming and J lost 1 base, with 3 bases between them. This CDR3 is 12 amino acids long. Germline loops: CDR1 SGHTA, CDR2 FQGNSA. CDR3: CASSFPQETQYF. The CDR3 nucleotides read TGTGCCAGCAGCTTCCCCCAAGAGACCCAGTACTTC.

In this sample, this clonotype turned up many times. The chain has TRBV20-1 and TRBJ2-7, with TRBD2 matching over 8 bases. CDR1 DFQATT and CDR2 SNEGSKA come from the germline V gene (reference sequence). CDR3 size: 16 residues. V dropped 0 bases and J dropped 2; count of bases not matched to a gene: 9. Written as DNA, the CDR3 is TGCAGTGCTAGAGATTACCGAGCGGGAGTGGCCTACGAGCAGTACTTC. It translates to CSARDYRAGVAYEQYF.

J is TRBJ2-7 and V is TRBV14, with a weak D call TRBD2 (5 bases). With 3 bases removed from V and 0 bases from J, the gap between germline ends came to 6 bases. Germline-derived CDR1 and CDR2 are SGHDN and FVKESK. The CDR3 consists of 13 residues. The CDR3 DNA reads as TGTGCCAGCAGCCACGGGAACTCCTACGAGCAGTACTTC. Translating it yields CASSHGNSYEQYF.

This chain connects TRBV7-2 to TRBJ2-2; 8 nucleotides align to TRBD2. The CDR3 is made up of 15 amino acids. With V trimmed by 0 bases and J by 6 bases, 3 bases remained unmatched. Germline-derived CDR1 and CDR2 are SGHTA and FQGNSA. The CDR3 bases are TGTGCCAGCAGCTTAGCAGCTAGCGGGTCCGGGGAGCTGTTTTTT. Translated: CASSLAASGSGELFF.

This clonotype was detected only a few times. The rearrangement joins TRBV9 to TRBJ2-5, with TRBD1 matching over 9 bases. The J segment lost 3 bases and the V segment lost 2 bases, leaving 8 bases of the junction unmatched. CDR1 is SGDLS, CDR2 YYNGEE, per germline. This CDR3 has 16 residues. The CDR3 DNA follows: TGTGCCAGCAGCGTCCGGACAGGGGACTTCAAAGAGACCCAGTACTTC. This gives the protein CASSVRTGDFKETQYF.

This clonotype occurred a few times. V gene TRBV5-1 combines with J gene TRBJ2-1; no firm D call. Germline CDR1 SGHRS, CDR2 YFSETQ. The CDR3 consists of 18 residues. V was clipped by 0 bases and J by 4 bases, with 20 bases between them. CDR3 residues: CASSLGRIPPQGYNEQFF. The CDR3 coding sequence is TGCGCCAGCAGCTTGGGTAGGATCCCCCCACAAGGGTACAATGAGCAGTTCTTC.

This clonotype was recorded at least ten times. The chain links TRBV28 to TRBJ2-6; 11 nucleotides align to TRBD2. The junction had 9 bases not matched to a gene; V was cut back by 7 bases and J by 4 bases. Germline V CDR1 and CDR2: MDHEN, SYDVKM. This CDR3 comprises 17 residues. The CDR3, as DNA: TGTGCCAGCACCAATAGCGGGAGGGCCTTGGGGGCCAACGTCCTGACTTTC. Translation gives CASTNSGRALGANVLTF.

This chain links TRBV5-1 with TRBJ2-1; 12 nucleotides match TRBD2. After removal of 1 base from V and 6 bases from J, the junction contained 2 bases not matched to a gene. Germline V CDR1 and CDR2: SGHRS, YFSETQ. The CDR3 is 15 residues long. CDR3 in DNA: TGCGCCAGCAGCTTGACTAGCGGGAGGAGCAATGAGCAGTTCTTC. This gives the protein CASSLTSGRSNEQFF.

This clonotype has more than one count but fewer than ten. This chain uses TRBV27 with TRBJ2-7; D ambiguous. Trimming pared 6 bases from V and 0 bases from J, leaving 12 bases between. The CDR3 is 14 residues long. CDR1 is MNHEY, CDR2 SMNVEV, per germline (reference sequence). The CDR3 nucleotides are TGTGCCAGCAGGAACGGAAGAAGCTCCTACGAGCAGTACTTC. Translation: CASRNGRSSYEQYF.

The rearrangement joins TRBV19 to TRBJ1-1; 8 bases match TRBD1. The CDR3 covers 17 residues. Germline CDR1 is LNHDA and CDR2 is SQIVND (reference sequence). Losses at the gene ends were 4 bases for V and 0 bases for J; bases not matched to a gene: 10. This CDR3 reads CASSTTGEGWLNTEAFF. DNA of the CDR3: TGTGCCAGTAGTACGACAGGGGAGGGCTGGTTGAACACTGAAGCTTTCTTT.

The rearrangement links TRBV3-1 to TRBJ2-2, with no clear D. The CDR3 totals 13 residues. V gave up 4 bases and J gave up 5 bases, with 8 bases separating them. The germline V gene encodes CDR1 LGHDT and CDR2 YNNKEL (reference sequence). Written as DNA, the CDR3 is TGTGCCAGCAGCCCGGACCAAACCGGGGAGCTGTTTTTT. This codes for CASSPDQTGELFF.

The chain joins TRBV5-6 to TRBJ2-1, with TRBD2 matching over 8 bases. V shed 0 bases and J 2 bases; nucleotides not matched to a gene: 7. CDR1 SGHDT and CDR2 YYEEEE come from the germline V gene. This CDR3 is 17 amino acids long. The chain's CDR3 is CASSLASGTRTYNEQFF. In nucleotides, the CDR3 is TGTGCCAGCAGCTTGGCGAGCGGGACTAGAACCTACAATGAGCAGTTCTTC.

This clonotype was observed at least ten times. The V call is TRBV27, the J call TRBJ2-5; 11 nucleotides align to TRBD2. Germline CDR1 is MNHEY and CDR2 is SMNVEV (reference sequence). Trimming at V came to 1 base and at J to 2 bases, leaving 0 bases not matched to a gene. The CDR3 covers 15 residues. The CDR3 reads CASSLLAGGQETQYF. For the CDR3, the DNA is TGTGCCAGCAGTTTATTAGCGGGAGGGCAAGAGACCCAGTACTTC.

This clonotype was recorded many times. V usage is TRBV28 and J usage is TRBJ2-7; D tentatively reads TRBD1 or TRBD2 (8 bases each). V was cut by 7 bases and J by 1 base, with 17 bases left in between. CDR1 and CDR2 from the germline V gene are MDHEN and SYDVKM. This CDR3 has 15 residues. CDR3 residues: CASNGGGTGSYEQYF. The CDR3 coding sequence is TGTGCCAGCAATGGCGGGGGGACAGGATCCTACGAGCAGTACTTC. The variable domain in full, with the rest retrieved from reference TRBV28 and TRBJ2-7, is DVKVTQSSRYLVKRTGEKVFLECVQDMDHENMFWYRQDPGLGLRLIYFSYDVKMKEKGDIPEGYSVSREKKERFSLILESASTNQTSMYLCASNGGGTGSYEQYFGPGTRLTVT.

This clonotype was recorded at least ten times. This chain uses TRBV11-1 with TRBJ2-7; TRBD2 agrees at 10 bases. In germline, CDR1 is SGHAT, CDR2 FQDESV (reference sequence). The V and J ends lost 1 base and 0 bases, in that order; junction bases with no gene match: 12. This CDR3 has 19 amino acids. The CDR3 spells CASSLDGPETSGFSYEQYF. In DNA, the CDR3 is TGTGCCAGCAGCTTAGATGGTCCAGAGACTAGCGGGTTCTCCTACGAGCAGTACTTC.

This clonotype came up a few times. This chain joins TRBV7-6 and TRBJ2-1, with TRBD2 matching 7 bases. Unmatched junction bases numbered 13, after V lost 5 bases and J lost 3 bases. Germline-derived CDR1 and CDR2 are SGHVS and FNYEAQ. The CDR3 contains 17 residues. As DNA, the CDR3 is TGTGCCAGCAGCCACACTGGGGCGGGAGAATACTACAATGAGCAGTTCTTC. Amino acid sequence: CASSHTGAGEYYNEQFF.

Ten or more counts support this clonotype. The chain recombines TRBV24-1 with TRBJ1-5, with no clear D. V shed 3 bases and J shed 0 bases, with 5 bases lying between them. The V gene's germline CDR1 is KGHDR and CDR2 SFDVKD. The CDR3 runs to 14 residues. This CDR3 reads CATSDVDSNQPQHF. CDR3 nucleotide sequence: TGTGCCACCAGTGATGTAGATAGCAATCAGCCCCAGCATTTT.

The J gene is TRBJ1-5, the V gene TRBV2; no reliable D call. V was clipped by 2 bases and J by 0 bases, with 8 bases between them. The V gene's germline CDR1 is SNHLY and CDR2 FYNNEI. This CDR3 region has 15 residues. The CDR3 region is CASSEFRYSNQPQHF. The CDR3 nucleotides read TGTGCCAGCAGTGAATTCAGGTATAGCAATCAGCCCCAGCATTTT. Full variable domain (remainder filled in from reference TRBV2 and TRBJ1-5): EPEVTQTPSHQVTQMGQEVILRCVPISNHLYFYWYRQILGQKVEFLVSFYNNEISEKSEIFDDQFSVERPDGSNFTLKIRSTKLEDSAMYFCASSEFRYSNQPQHFGDGTRLSIL.

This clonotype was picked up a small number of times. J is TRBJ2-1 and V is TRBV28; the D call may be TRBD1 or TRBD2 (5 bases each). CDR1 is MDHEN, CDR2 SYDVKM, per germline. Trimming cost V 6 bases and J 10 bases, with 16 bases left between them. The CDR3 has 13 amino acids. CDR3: CASSLLGAREQFF. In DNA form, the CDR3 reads TGTGCCAGCAGCTTACTAGGGGCAAGGGAGCAGTTCTTC.

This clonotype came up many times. DNA of the CDR3: TGCGCCAGCAGCTTGCAGGCCAGGGCGGAGGAAGAGCAGTACTTC. Amino acid sequence: CASSLQARAEEEQYF. The chain is built from TRBV5-1 and TRBJ2-7; either TRBD1 or TRBD2 may supply D (5 bases each). This CDR3 contains 15 residues. CDR1 and CDR2 from the germline V gene are SGHRS and YFSETQ. Trimming cost V 1 base and J 7 bases, with 18 bases left between them.

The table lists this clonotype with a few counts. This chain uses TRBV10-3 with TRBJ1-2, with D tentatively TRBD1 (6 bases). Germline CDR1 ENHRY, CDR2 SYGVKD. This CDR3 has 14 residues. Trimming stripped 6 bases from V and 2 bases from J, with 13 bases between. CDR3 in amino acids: CAIRQGTENYGYTF. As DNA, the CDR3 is TGTGCCATCAGGCAGGGGACGGAGAACTATGGCTACACCTTC.

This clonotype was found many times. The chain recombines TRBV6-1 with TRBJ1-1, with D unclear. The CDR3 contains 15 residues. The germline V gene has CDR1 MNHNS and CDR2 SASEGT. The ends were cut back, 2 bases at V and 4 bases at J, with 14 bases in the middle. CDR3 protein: CASSEQARLGTEAFF. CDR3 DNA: TGTGCCAGCAGTGAACAGGCGCGACTGGGCACTGAAGCTTTCTTT.

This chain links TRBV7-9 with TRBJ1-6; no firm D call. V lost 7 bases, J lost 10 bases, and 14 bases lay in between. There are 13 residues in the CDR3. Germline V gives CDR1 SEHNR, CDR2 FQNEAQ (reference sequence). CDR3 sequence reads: CASKPGPYSPLHF. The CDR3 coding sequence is TGTGCCAGCAAACCGGGCCCTTACTCACCCCTCCACTTT.

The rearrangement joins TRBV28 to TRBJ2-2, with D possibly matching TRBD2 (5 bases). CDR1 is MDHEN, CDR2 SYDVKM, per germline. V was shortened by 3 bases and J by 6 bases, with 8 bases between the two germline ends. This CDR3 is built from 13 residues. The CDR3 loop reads CASSFGGSGELFF. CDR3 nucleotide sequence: TGTGCCAGCAGTTTTGGAGGCTCCGGGGAGCTGTTTTTT.

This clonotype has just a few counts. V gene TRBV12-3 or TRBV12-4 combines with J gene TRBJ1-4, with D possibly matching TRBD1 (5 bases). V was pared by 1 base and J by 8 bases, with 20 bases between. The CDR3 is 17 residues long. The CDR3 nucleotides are TGTGCCAGCAGTTTAGGGCGGGGCGGGCTTGGAAGGGAAAAACTGTTTTTT. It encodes CASSLGRGGLGREKLFF.

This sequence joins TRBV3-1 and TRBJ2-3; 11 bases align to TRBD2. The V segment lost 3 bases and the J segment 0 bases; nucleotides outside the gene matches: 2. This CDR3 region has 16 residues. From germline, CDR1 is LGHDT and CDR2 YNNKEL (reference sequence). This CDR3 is CASSQGLADSTDTQYF. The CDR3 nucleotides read TGTGCCAGCAGCCAGGGACTAGCGGACAGCACAGATACGCAGTATTTT.

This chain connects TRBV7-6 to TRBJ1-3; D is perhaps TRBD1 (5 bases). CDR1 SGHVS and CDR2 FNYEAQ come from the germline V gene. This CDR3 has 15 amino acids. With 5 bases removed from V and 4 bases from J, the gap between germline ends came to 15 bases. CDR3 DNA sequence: TGTGCCAGCAGCCCGTCTGGGGGAACAGGAAACACCATATATTTT. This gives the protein CASSPSGGTGNTIYF.

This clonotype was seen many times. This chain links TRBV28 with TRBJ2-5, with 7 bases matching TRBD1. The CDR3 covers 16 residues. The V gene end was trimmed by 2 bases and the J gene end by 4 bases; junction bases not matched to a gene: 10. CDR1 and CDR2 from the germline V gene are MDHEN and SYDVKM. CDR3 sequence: CASSLTAGGKVETQYF. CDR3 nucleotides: TGTGCCAGCAGTTTAACAGCAGGGGGTAAAGTAGAGACCCAGTACTTC.

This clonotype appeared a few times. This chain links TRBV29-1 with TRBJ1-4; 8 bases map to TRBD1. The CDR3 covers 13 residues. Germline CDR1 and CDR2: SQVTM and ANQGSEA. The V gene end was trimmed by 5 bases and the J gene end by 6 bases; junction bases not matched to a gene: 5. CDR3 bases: TGCAGCGTTCGGACAGGGATTTATGAAAAACTGTTTTTT. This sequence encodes CSVRTGIYEKLFF.

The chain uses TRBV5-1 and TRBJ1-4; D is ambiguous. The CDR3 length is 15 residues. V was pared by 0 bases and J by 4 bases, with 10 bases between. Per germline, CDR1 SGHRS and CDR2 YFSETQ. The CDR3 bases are TGCGCCAGCAGCTTGGCCCCCGGAAATAATGAAAAACTGTTTTTT. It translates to CASSLAPGNNEKLFF.